These 2 T cell receptor beta chains came from one sample sequenced in a study of blood T cell repertoires in COVID-19 (TCRdb year 2020). The method behind the library was the immunoSEQ multiplex PCR assay. This immuneACCESS table, as held by TCRdb, lists in-frame sequences with V and J called but not all clones. Of the missing ones, under half trace to an unresolved V gene in checked studies; the others have no known cause. The table for this sample lists 250,000 to 350,000 clones; 75% to 90% of them were counted only once. The top ten constitute roughly 4.3% of the sample. Sequenced sample: PBMCs or T cells enriched from blood (not recorded which). The receptors were gathered from a woman under 40 who had recovered from COVID-19.

The chain carries TRBV7-3 and TRBJ2-3, with D possibly matching TRBD2 (6 bases). Trimming cost V 5 bases and J 0 bases, with 18 bases left between them. The CDR3 totals 17 residues. Germline assignment: CDR1 SGHTA and CDR2 FQGTGA. The CDR3 DNA is TGTGCCAGCAGCCTCCAGGGAGGCAGCGGGAGCACAGATACGCAGTATTTT. Protein: CASSLQGGSGSTDTQYF.

As concerns this clone: A read error may account for a junction end that differs from germline. This chain links TRBV19 with TRBJ1-2, with D perhaps matching TRBD1 (6 bases). Germline CDR1 and CDR2: LNHDA and SQIVND (reference sequence). The CDR3 loop spans 11 amino acids. The CDR3 sequence: CASGPDRPFVF. CDR3 coding DNA: TGTGCCAGTGGACCAGACAGGCCGTTCGTCTTC.